The clone carrying this T cell receptor (beta chain) was observed a few times. The antigen is undetermined. In germline, CDR1 is SGHRS, CDR2 YFSETQ. This CDR3 spans 15 amino acids. The V gene lost 4 bases and the J gene lost 0 bases, with 11 bases spanning the gap. The whole isolated RNA underwent reverse transcription, so sequencing captured expressed TCRB transcripts. Libraries were prepared by immunoSEQ multiplex PCR; TCRdb keeps only in-frame clonotypes and omits some of them. The sample yields 300,000 to 400,000 clones, more than 9.5% seen once. This entry belongs to a study of beta chain features in type 1 diabetes. Study conclusions and caveats: All four CD4+ subsets of Type 1 diabetes patients contained TCRB CDR3s that were moderately but significantly shorter.

The sequence came from a woman aged 25 to 45 in good health. Sequences were obtained from naive CD4+ T cells from blood. V is TRBV5-1 and J is TRBJ2-1; no reliable D call. Here the CDR3 reads CASSPGRSSYNEQFF. DNA of the CDR3: TGCGCCAGCAGCCCCGGTCGGAGCTCCTACAATGAGCAGTTCTTC.